This T cell receptor (beta chain) was sequenced during a study of blood T cell repertoires in COVID-19. For the study at large: The analysed material was cDNA or gDNA that came from T cells, B-cell-depleted T cells, or PBMCs.

The germline gives CDR1 MDHEN, CDR2 SYDVKM. V was shortened by 5 bases and J by 4 bases, with 11 bases between the two germline ends. The CDR3 is 14 residues long. Using immunoSEQ multiplex PCR, the repertoire was profiled, and TCRdb retains in-frame clones only, with some absent. This table holds roughly 80,000 clones, roughly 80% found once. The TCR sequence derives from a woman aged 60-75 years with acute or convalescent COVID-19. The sample taken for sequencing was peripheral blood. The rearrangement uses TRBV28 and TRBJ2-2; tentatively, D is TRBD1 (6 bases). The CDR3 region is CASSNGQFTGELFF. For the CDR3, the DNA is TGTGCCAGCAGTAATGGACAGTTCACCGGGGAGCTGTTTTTT. The variable domain in full, completed from reference TRBV28 and TRBJ2-2, reads DVKVTQSSRYLVKRTGEKVFLECVQDMDHENMFWYRQDPGLGLRLIYFSYDVKMKEKGDIPEGYSVSREKKERFSLILESASTNQTSMYLCASSNGQFTGELFFGEGSRLTVL.